The present T cell receptor beta chain was sequenced within a study of CD8+ T cells in alopecia areata. Study-wide findings and caveats: Elevated clonality characterized lesional scalp relative to normal scalp, particularly in alopecia totalis/universalis.

Notes on this clone: Its antigen is currently unknown.

Treatment described: oral pan-JAK inhibitor, 5-10 mg twice daily. V was pared by 2 bases and J by 0 bases, with 18 bases between. Germline CDR1 and CDR2: LGHNA and YNFKEQ. This CDR3 has 18 residues. Isolated RNA was reverse transcribed into cDNA used as the sequencing template. Sequenced by immunoSEQ multiplex PCR; TCRdb stores in-frame clones only, minus some. The profile shows around 100,000 clones, around 50% of them singletons. V gene TRBV4-2 combines with J gene TRBJ2-3; D is perhaps TRBD1 or TRBD2 (6 bases each). The source is a human donor with alopecia areata. The specimen was CD8+ T cells sorted from blood, collected at week 24, from a patient treated with tofacitinib. The DNA of the CDR3 is TGTGCCAGCAGCCAAACCTCGGGGGCCGTTGCTAGCACAGATACGCAGTATTTT. Translated, it gives CASSQTSGAVASTDTQYF.